This T cell receptor (beta chain) was obtained from a study of vaccination effects on CD4 cells after COVID-19. ViraFEST expansion of antigen-specific CD4+ T cells with viral peptide pools preceded sequencing. Isolation of CD4+ T cells took place after about 10 days of culture. PCR showed that the person got SARS-CoV-2 infection at some point between March and December 2020. Germline assignment: CDR1 MNHEY and CDR2 SMNVEV (reference sequence). V lost 7 bases and J 0 bases, leaving 7 bases between the germline ends. This CDR3 contains 14 residues. Regarding this clone: Its specificity is not known.

Produced via immunoSEQ multiplex PCR; TCRdb's table is partial and in-frame only. The sample shows 70,000 or so clones, under 85% of them seen only once. The sequenced sample was CD4+ T cells from PBMCs cultured with HIV peptides, obtained before COVID-19 vaccination. Subset indicated: HIV-1 Nef peptide pool negative control/reference culture. The TCR comes from a human donor who had a prior SARS-CoV-2 infection. V gene TRBV27 combines with J gene TRBJ2-6; D is ambiguous. DNA for the CDR3: TGTGCCAGCACACCTAGCTCTGGGGCCAACGTCCTGACTTTC. Its translation is CASTPSSGANVLTF.